A single sample is the source of the 7 T cell receptor beta chains below, sequenced in a study of early T cells in non-severe SARS-CoV-2 infection. MiXCR, run by TCRdb on the 5' RACE reads, gives a single entry per CDR3 protein. Here the sample spans about 39,000 distinct CDR3 sequences, roughly 7.1% being singletons. The sequenced sample consisted of whole blood. These receptors came from an adult who was a healthcare worker with PCR-confirmed SARS-CoV-2 infection or an uninfected control (not recorded which).

J is TRBJ2-7 and V is TRBV11-2; D unresolved. The germline V gene encodes CDR1 SGHAT and CDR2 FQNNGV. V was cut by 6 bases and J by 1 base, with 10 bases left in between. The CDR3 has 13 residues. In nucleotides, the CDR3 is TGTGCCAGCAGTACCGGGCCTTCCTACGAGCAGTACTTC. The encoded protein is CASSTGPSYEQYF.

The table lists this clonotype with many counts. The J gene is TRBJ2-6, the V gene TRBV6-2 or TRBV6-3; D is undetermined. With 11 bases removed from V and 0 bases from J, the gap between germline ends came to 14 bases. CDR1 is MNHEY, CDR2 SVGEGT, per germline. The CDR3 runs to 15 residues. The CDR3 protein is CAGTTPGSGANVLTF. Written as DNA, the CDR3 is TGTGCCGGTACAACGCCAGGCTCTGGGGCCAACGTCCTGACTTTC.

This sequence joins TRBV9 and TRBJ1-2; 8 nucleotides align to TRBD1. CDR3 length: 13 residues. The germline V gene encodes CDR1 SGDLS and CDR2 YYNGEE. With 4 bases clipped from V and 3 bases from J, the junction kept 2 bases outside the gene matches. The DNA of the CDR3 is TGTGCCAGCAGCATGACAGGGGACTATGGCTACACCTTC. Its translation: CASSMTGDYGYTF.

This clonotype showed up many times. The rearrangement uses TRBV19 and TRBJ2-7; D uncertain. Germline assignment: CDR1 LNHDA and CDR2 SQIVND (reference sequence). The ends were cut back, 0 bases at V and 2 bases at J, with 5 bases in the middle. CDR3 size: 13 residues. This CDR3 reads CASSIDHAYEQYF. CDR3 DNA: TGTGCCAGTAGTATAGACCACGCCTACGAGCAGTACTTC.

This clonotype appeared a few times. This chain links TRBV7-9 with TRBJ2-3, with 8 nucleotides matching TRBD2. Germline V CDR1 and CDR2: SEHNR, FQNEAQ (reference sequence). This CDR3 region has 15 residues. After removal of 5 bases from V and 5 bases from J, the junction contained 9 bases not matched to a gene. This CDR3 reads CASSIVAGRGDTQYF. The CDR3 nucleotides read TGTGCCAGCAGCATAGTAGCGGGGCGGGGAGATACGCAGTATTTT.

The chain combines TRBV6-6 with TRBJ2-2; 7 positions agree with TRBD1. The CDR3 covers 15 residues. With V trimmed by 2 bases and J by 4 bases, 4 bases remained unmatched. Germline-derived CDR1 and CDR2 are MNHNY and SVGAGI (reference sequence). This CDR3 is CASSYRTGSTGELFF. The CDR3 region has the DNA TGTGCCAGCAGTTACCGGACAGGTTCCACCGGGGAGCTGTTTTTT.

In its sample, this clonotype was seen a few times. CDR3 in DNA: TGTGCCAGCAGTTCGGACAGCCAAGAGACCCAGTACTTC. This gives the protein CASSSDSQETQYF. The V call is TRBV12-3 or TRBV12-4, the J call TRBJ2-5; TRBD1 is a possible D gene (6 bases). This CDR3 region has 13 residues. Trimming removed 4 bases from V and 1 base from J, with 7 bases in between.